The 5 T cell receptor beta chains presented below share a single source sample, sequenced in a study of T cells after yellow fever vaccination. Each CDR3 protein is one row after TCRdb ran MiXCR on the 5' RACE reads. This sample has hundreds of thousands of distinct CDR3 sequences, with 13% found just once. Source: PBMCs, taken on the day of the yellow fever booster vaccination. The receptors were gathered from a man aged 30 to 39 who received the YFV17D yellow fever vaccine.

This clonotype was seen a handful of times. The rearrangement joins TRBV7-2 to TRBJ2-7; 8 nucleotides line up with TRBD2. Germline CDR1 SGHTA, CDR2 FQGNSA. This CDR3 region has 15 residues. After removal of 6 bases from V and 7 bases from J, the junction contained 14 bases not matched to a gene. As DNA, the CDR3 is TGTGCCAGCAGGGTAGCGGGGAGGACACTCTTAGAGCAGTACTTC. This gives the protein CASRVAGRTLLEQYF.

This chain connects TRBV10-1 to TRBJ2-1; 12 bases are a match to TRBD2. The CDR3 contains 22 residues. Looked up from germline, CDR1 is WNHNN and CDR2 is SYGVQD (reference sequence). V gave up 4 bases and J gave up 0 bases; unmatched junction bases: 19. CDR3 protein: CASSGGPTGLAGLMSSYNEQFF. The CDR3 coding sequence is TGCGCCAGCAGTGGAGGACCCACGGGACTAGCGGGCCTTATGAGCTCCTACAATGAGCAGTTCTTC.

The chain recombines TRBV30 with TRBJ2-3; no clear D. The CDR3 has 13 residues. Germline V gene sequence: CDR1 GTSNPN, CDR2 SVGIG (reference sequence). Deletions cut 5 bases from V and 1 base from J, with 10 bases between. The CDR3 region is CAWERARTDTQYF. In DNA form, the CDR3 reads TGTGCCTGGGAGAGAGCTCGCACAGATACGCAGTATTTT.

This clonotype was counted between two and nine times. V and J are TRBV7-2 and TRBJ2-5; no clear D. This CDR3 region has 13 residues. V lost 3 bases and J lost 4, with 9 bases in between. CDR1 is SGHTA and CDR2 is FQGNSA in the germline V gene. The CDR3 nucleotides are TGTGCCAGCAGCTTTCAAAGAGGAGAGACCCAGTACTTC. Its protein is CASSFQRGETQYF.

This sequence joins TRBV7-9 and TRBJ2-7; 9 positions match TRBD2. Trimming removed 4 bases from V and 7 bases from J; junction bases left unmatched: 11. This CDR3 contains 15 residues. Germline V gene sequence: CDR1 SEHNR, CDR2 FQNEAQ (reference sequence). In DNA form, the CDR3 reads TGTGCCAGCAGCTCCCGGACTAGCGCCCGCGGGGAGCAGTACTTC. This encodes CASSSRTSARGEQYF.